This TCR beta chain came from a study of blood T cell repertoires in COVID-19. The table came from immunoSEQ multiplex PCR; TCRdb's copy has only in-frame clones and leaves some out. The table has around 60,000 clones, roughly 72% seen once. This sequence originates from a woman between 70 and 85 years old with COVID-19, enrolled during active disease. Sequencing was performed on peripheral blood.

The CDR3 spells CASSPIQGVDTEAFF. CDR3 sequence (DNA): TGTGCCAGCTCACCGATACAGGGAGTAGACACTGAAGCTTTCTTT. The V gene is TRBV18, the J gene TRBJ1-1; a possible D gene is TRBD1 (6 bases). Between the trimmed V and J ends, which lost 3 bases and 3 bases, there was a span of 14 bases. The CDR3 is 15 residues long. Germline loops: CDR1 KGHSH, CDR2 LQKENI.